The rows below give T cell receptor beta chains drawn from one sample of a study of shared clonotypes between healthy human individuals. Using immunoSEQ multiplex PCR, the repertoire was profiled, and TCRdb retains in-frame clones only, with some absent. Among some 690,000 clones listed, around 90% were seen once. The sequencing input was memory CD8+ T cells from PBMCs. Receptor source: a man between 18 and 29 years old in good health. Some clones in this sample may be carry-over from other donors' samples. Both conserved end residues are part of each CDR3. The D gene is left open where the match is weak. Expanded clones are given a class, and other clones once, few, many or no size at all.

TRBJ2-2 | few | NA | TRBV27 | TGTGCCAGCAGTTCTCTGGGAACCGGGGAGCTGTTTTTT | CASSSLGTGELFF
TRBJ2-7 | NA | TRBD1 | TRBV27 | TGTGCCAGCAGTGCCGGGACAGGGAGCTACGAGCAGTACTTC | CASSAGTGSYEQYF
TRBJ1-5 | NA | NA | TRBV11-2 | TGTGCCAGCAGCGCGGAGGGTAGCAATCAGCCCCAGCATTTT | CASSAEGSNQPQHF
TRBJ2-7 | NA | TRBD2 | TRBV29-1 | TGCAGCGTCGCCGGGACTAGCCCCTACGAGCAGTACTTC | CSVAGTSPYEQYF
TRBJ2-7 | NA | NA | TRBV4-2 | TGTGCCAGCAGCCAAGTTTGGGGCGAGCAGTACTTC | CASSQVWGEQYF
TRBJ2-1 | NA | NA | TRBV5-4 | TGTGCCAGCAGCTTTTGGGAGAGCTCCTACAATGAGCAGTTCTTC | CASSFWESSYNEQFF
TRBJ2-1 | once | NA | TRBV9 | TGTGCCAGCAGCGAAGGGGGAGGGTACATTGAGCAGTTCTTC | CASSEGGGYIEQFF
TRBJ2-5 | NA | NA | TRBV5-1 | TGCGCCAGCAGCCTTAGACCGGGGACGGAGACCCAGTACTTC | CASSLRPGTETQYF
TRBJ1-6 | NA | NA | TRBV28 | TGTGCCAGCACCTGGTTGCCTCGTGGCTCCTATAATTCACCCCTCCACTTT | CASTWLPRGSYNSPLHF
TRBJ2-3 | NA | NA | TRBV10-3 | TGTGCCACCATGGCGGCTAGCAGGGCAGATACGCAGTATTTT | CATMAASRADTQYF
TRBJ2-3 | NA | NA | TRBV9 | TGTGCCAGCAGCGTAGCTTGGACAGCCACAGATACGCAGTATTTT | CASSVAWTATDTQYF
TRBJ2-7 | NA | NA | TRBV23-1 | TGCGCCAGCAGCCGGAGGCGGAGATTCTACGAGCAGTACTTC | CASSRRRRFYEQYF
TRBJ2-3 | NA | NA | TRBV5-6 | TGTGCCAGCAGCTTGGGTCCTAGCGGAGGGGGGAATACGCAGTATTTT | CASSLGPSGGGNTQYF
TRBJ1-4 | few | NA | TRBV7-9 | TGTGCCAGCAGCCCCCGGACGGGAAATGAAAAACTGTTTTTT | CASSPRTGNEKLFF
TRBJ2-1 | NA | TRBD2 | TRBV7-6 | TGTGCCAGCAGCTTAGGGGGGGGTGAGCAGTTCTTC | CASSLGGGEQFF
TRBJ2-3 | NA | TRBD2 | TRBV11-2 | TGTGCCAGCAGCTTAGAGGCTAGCGGGCGTGAAAGCACAGATACGCAGTATTTT | CASSLEASGRESTDTQYF
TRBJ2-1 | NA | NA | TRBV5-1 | TGCGCCAGCAGCTTGTATCCAGACAATGAGCAGTTCTTC | CASSLYPDNEQFF
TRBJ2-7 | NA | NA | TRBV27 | TGTGCCAGCAGTTTACTGGGGACGACCTACGAGCAGTACTTC | CASSLLGTTYEQYF
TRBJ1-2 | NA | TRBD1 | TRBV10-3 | TGTGCCATCAGTACACCGGGACAGGCAAACTATGGCTACACCTTC | CAISTPGQANYGYTF
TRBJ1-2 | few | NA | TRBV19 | TGTGCCAGTACGGGGGCTAACTATGGCTACACCTTC | CASTGANYGYTF
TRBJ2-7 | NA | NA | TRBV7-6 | TGTGCCAGCAGCTTAGTTCAGGGGGGAAACTACGAGCAGTACTTC | CASSLVQGGNYEQYF
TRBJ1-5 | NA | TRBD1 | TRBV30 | TGTGCCTGGAGCACAGGGGGCAATCAGCCCCAGCATTTT | CAWSTGGNQPQHF
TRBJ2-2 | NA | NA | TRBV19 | TGTGCCAGTATACAGTCGAACACCGGGGAGCTGTTTTTT | CASIQSNTGELFF
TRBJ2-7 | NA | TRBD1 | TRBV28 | TGTGCCAGCAGTCTTCAGACAGGGGCGGACGAGCAGTACTTC | CASSLQTGADEQYF
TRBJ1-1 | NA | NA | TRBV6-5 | TGTGCCAGCAGTTACTATAGACACACTGAAGCTTTCTTT | CASSYYRHTEAFF
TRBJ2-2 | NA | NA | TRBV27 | TGTGCCAGCAGTATCCGGGTTCAGCGGGAGCTGTTTTTT | CASSIRVQRELFF
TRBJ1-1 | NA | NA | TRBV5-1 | TGCGCCAGCAGCTTGGAACAGGTGGACACTGAAGCTTTCTTT | CASSLEQVDTEAFF
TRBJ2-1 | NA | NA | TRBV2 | TGTGCCACGGACACAAGCTCCTACAATGAGCAGTTCTTC | CATDTSSYNEQFF
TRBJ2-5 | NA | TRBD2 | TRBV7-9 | TGTGCCAGCAGCTTAGTAAGCGGGAATCGGGAGACCCAGTACTTC | CASSLVSGNRETQYF
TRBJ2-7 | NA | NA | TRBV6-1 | TGTGCCAGCAGTGACAGGGGACCTACCTACGAGCAGTACTTC | CASSDRGPTYEQYF
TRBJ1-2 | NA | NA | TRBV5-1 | TGCGCCAGCAATCAGGAGGGGAAATCAAACTATGGCTACACCTTC | CASNQEGKSNYGYTF